This TCR beta chain was observed in a study of beta chain features in type 1 diabetes. The whole isolated RNA underwent reverse transcription, so sequencing captured expressed TCRB transcripts. TCRdb's copy holds only in-frame clones and misses some; the assay was immunoSEQ multiplex PCR. The sample lists approximately 300,000 clones, roughly 11% occurring once. Sorting with CD45RO/CCR7/CD25/CD127/CD95/CD27 yielded naive, central memory, regulatory and stem-like memory CD4+ cells. The purity of all sorted populations exceeded 98%. The V gene lost 0 bases and the J gene lost 4 bases, with 16 bases spanning the gap. The CDR3 loop spans 16 amino acids. CDR1 is GTSNPN, CDR2 SVGIG, per germline (reference sequence).

The material sequenced was naive CD4+ T cells from blood. The receptor's source is a woman aged 25 to 39 in good health. The chain combines TRBV30 with TRBJ2-1, with D tentatively TRBD2 (6 bases). DNA of the CDR3: TGTGCCTGGAGTGTAACTAGCCGATCGCTATACAATGAGCAGTTCTTC. Its protein is CAWSVTSRSLYNEQFF.